The 25 T cell receptor beta chains presented below share a single source sample, sequenced in a study of T cells in women clearing cervical HPV infection. The method was immunoSEQ multiplex PCR; TCRdb's version includes in-frame clones alone and lacks a portion of them. Here the sample table reports some 23,000 clones. The sequenced sample consisted of blood buffy coat. The receptors were sampled from a woman between 18 and 75 years old with a cervical HPV16 infection that either progressed to CIN3+ or cleared (not recorded which).

In terms of frequency, this clone is medium-sized. The CDR3 end lies 3 residues beyond the end of the read and is filled in from the germline J gene. The chain links TRBV2 to TRBJ2-3; TRBD2 matches 14 bases. This CDR3 has 16 residues. Germline loops: CDR1 SNHLY, CDR2 FYNNEI. V lost 7 bases, J lost 8 bases, and 11 bases stayed unmatched. Here the CDR3 reads CASIEGLAGVYGTQYF. CDR3 bases read: TGTGCCAGCATCGAGGGACTAGCGGGAGTTTACGGTACG.

A remark on this clone: The CDR3 is cut off 3 residues early in the read; its end comes from the germline J gene. The chain recombines TRBV5-1 with TRBJ1-4; 7 nucleotides line up with TRBD1. Germline CDR1 is SGHRS and CDR2 is YFSETQ. CDR3 size: 15 residues. J was trimmed by 8 bases and V by 0 bases; bases with no gene match: 7. Incomplete CDR3 DNA: TGCGCCAGCAGCTTGGGCGGAGGGGGCTACGAAAAA. Encoded protein: CASSLGGGGYEK. The CDR3 reads in full as CASSLGGGGYEKLFF.

In the case of this clone: The DNA ends 3 residues before the CDR3 does, and the rest of the CDR3 is filled in from the germline J gene. The chain recombines TRBV5-1 with TRBJ2-7; D possibly corresponds to TRBD1 (6 bases). V was trimmed by 2 bases and J by 1 base, leaving 13 bases between them. The CDR3 is made up of 15 amino acids. The germline V gene has CDR1 SGHRS and CDR2 YFSETQ. Here the CDR3 reads CASSLTLGQSYEQYF. The CDR3 DNA, read in part, is TGCGCCAGCAGCTTAACACTCGGACAGTCCTACGAG.

For this clone: From the germline J gene comes the end of the CDR3, since the read stops 3 residues before it. The chain couples TRBV20-1 to TRBJ2-1, with TRBD2 matching over 9 bases. The CDR3 runs to 15 residues. Germline loops: CDR1 DFQATT, CDR2 SNEGSKA (reference sequence). J lost 1 base, V lost 5 bases, and 6 bases had no gene match. Incomplete CDR3 DNA: TGCAGTGCTCCGACTAGCGGAGGTTCCTACAATGAG. Protein product: CSAPTSGGSYNE. The whole CDR3 protein is CSAPTSGGSYNEQFF.

In the case of this clone: Read data end 3 residues before the CDR3 end; the end is taken from the germline J gene. This chain joins TRBV18 and TRBJ2-3; D may be TRBD1 (5 bases). CDR1 and CDR2 (germline): KGHSH, LQKENI. This CDR3 is 16 amino acids long. Incomplete CDR3 DNA: TGTGCCAGCTCACCAATCAGGGCCTATAGCAATCAGCCG. Protein product: CASSPIRAYSNQP. The whole CDR3 is CASSPIRAYSNQPQYF. Full variable domain (rest looked up from reference TRBV18 and TRBJ2-3): NAGVMQNPRHLVRRRGQEARLRCSPMKGHSHVYWYRQLPEEGLKFMVYLQKENIIDESGMPKERFSAEFPKEGPSILRIQQVVRGDSAAYFCASSPIRAYSNQPQYFGPGTRLTVL.

Remarks on this clone: Coverage ceases 3 residues before the CDR3 finishes, and the germline J gene fills in the end. The chain joins TRBV30 to TRBJ2-4; D unclear. In germline, CDR1 is GTSNPN, CDR2 SVGIG (reference sequence). This CDR3 comprises 15 residues. The DNA read from the CDR3 is TGTGCCTGGAGTGTGGGCCGCTTAACCCAAGAGACT. The encoded protein is CAWSVGRLTQET. The CDR3 as a whole reads CAWSVGRLTQETQYF.

Note on this clone: The junction does not match germline at one end; this may be a read error. The CDR3 is cut off 3 residues early in the read; its end comes from the germline J gene. Other DNA sequences from this sample encode an identical CDR3 as well. The J gene is TRBJ1-3, the V gene TRBV20-1, with a weak D call TRBD1 (6 bases). CDR1 is DFQATT and CDR2 is SNEGSKA in the germline V gene (reference sequence). This CDR3 spans 14 amino acids. The CDR3 loop is CSADQTGSGNTIYF. CDR3 bases read: TGCAGTGCTGATCAAACAGGGTCTGGAAACACA.

Remarks on this clone: The read comes to an end 3 residues before the CDR3 does, leaving the germline J gene to fill in the end. The J gene is TRBJ2-7, the V gene TRBV28; 12 bases line up with TRBD2. The germline V gene encodes CDR1 MDHEN and CDR2 SYDVKM. V gave up 5 bases and J gave up 2 bases; unmatched junction bases: 7. The CDR3 runs to 16 residues. The sequenced part of the CDR3 DNA is TGTGCCAGCAGTCCCACGACTAGCGGGAGTACCTACGAG. It codes for CASSPTTSGSTYE. The CDR3 reads in full as CASSPTTSGSTYEQYF.

On this clone: Sequencing ends 3 residues short of the CDR3 end; the germline J gene provides the rest. The chain combines TRBV20-1 with TRBJ2-5; D may be TRBD2 (6 bases). V lost 0 bases and J lost 4, with 15 bases in between. The germline gives CDR1 DFQATT, CDR2 SNEGSKA (reference sequence). The CDR3 length is 15 residues. CDR3 in amino acids: CSARDRTNDRETQYF. CDR3 DNA (partial): TGCAGTGCTAGAGATAGGACTAACGACCGAGAGACC.

On this clone: Read data end 3 residues before the CDR3 end; the end is taken from the germline J gene. This chain joins TRBV6-1 and TRBJ2-7; the D gene is possibly TRBD1 (6 bases). There are 15 residues in the CDR3. Per germline, CDR1 MNHNS and CDR2 SASEGT. The V and J ends lost 4 bases and 5 bases respectively, with 18 bases between them. The CDR3 protein is CASSVDRPFWDEQYF. The sequenced CDR3 bases are TGTGCCAGCAGTGTCGACAGGCCCTTTTGGGACGAG.

About this clone: The read ends 3 residues before the CDR3 terminus; that terminus is restored from the germline J gene. The rearrangement joins TRBV5-1 to TRBJ2-1, with 12 bases fitting TRBD2. V shed 8 bases and J 8 bases; nucleotides not matched to a gene: 5. Germline CDR1 reads SGHRS; CDR2 reads YFSETQ. The CDR3 has 13 amino acids. Partial CDR3 DNA: TGCGCCAGTCGACTAGCGGGAGTCTATGAG. Translation gives CASRLAGVYE. In full, the CDR3 is CASRLAGVYEQFF.

Regarding this clone: The read ends 3 residues shy of where the CDR3 ends; the end is completed using the germline J gene. This chain joins TRBV6-2 or TRBV6-3 and TRBJ2-7, with TRBD1 identical over 9 bases. CDR1 and CDR2 from the germline V gene are MNHEY and SVGEGT. With 7 bases clipped from V and 2 bases from J, the junction kept 3 bases outside the gene matches. The CDR3 extends over 13 amino acids. CDR3 sequence reads: CASIQGAAYEQYF. CDR3 DNA, as far as it was read: TGTGCCAGCATACAGGGGGCGGCCTACGAG.

Turning to this clone: The read halts 3 residues ahead of the CDR3 end, with the missing end drawn from the germline J gene. The chain joins TRBV5-1 to TRBJ2-3; 8 nucleotides match TRBD2. V shed 3 bases, J shed 4 bases, and the junction held 4 bases outside the gene matches. The length of the CDR3 is 14 residues. The germline V gene has CDR1 SGHRS and CDR2 YFSETQ. The CDR3 reads CASSSGAGADTQYF. CDR3 DNA (partial): TGCGCCAGCAGCTCGGGAGCGGGAGCAGATACG.

As to this clone: The read terminates 3 residues ahead of where the CDR3 ends, so the germline J gene completes it. V is TRBV9 and J is TRBJ2-7, with 10 bases identical to TRBD2. The length of the CDR3 is 15 residues. The V gene's germline CDR1 is SGDLS and CDR2 YYNGEE. Germline trimming cut 4 bases from V and 3 bases from J; bases unmatched to any gene: 7. This CDR3 reads CASSPTSGIGYEQYF. CDR3 DNA (partial): TGTGCCAGCAGCCCAACTAGCGGGATAGGCTACGAG.

A note on this clone: The read stops 3 residues short of the end of the CDR3; the missing end is completed from the germline J gene. The chain recombines TRBV5-1 with TRBJ1-2; TRBD1 matches at 7 bases. CDR3 size: 15 residues. Trimming took 4 bases from V and 2 from J; bases not matched to a gene: 8. CDR1 and CDR2 from the germline V gene are SGHRS and YFSETQ. The CDR3 region is CASSARQGTNYGYTF. CDR3 DNA (partial): TGCGCCAGCAGCGCCCGACAGGGAACGAACTATGGC.

Points on this clone: The missing CDR3 end, 3 residues past where the read stops, is filled in from the germline J gene. The chain carries TRBV7-9 and TRBJ1-1, with D perhaps TRBD1 (5 bases). Per the germline V gene, CDR1 is SEHNR and CDR2 is FQNEAQ (reference sequence). The V gene lost 1 base and the J gene lost 1 base, with 10 bases spanning the gap. There are 15 residues in the CDR3. The CDR3 spells CASSLDLGPNTEAFF. The CDR3 DNA, read in part, is TGTGCCAGCAGCTTAGATCTGGGGCCGAACACTGAA.

To note about this clone: Read data end 3 residues before the CDR3 end; the end is taken from the germline J gene. V and J are TRBV6-1 and TRBJ2-4; D might be TRBD1 (5 bases). CDR3 length equals 13 residues. Per germline, CDR1 MNHNS and CDR2 SASEGT. CDR3 loop: CASSDDRTYGQYF. The part of the CDR3 DNA that was read is TGTGCCAGCAGTGACGACAGAACCTATGGT.

CDR3 amino acids: CSATVLSTQYF. The part of the CDR3 DNA that was read is TGCAGTGCTACGGTCCTATCCACG. The chain links TRBV20-1 to TRBJ2-3, with unresolved D. The read terminates 3 residues before the CDR3 end, so the remaining end is supplied by the germline J gene. The length of the CDR3 is 11 residues. Germline loops: CDR1 DFQATT, CDR2 SNEGSKA (reference sequence).

To note about this clone: The read falls 3 residues short of the CDR3 end, and the missing part is taken from the germline J gene. The chain uses TRBV9 and TRBJ2-5, with D tentatively TRBD2 (6 bases). There are 13 residues in the CDR3. Trimming took 5 bases from V and 5 from J, leaving 13 bases between them. Germline CDR1 and CDR2: SGDLS and YYNGEE. The part of the CDR3 DNA that was read is TGTGCCAGCAGTCCCTCGGGGGTTGAGACC. Amino acids: CASSPSGVET. The entire CDR3 reads CASSPSGVETQYF.

In regard to this clone: The read ends 3 residues shy of where the CDR3 ends; the end is completed using the germline J gene. The chain combines TRBV7-3 with TRBJ1-6, with D perhaps TRBD1 (6 bases). CDR1 and CDR2 from the germline V gene are SGHTA and FQGTGA. The V gene lost 1 base and the J gene lost 8 bases, with 12 bases spanning the gap. The CDR3 runs 15 residues. The CDR3 spells CASSLNGGLDSPLHF. CDR3 DNA, as far as it was read: TGTGCCAGCAGCTTAAACGGGGGGCTGGATTCACCC.

Comments on this clone: Read data end 3 residues before the CDR3 end; the end is taken from the germline J gene. The chain carries TRBV6-1 and TRBJ2-4; 11 bases fit TRBD1. The CDR3 extends over 14 amino acids. Germline values: CDR1 MNHNS, CDR2 SASEGT. CDR3 sequence reads: CASSDWTGGDGQYF. The part of the CDR3 DNA that was read is TGTGCCAGCAGTGATTGGACAGGGGGCGATGGT.

The CDR3: CASSERSSGGLIAYNEQFF. Incomplete CDR3 DNA: TGTGCCAGCAGTGAAAGGTCTAGCGGGGGCCTGATTGCCTACAATGAG. The chain couples TRBV6-1 to TRBJ2-1; 10 bases are a match to TRBD2. The CDR3 end is not reached by the read, which stops 3 residues before it; the germline J gene fills it in. Germline trimming cut 2 bases from V and 2 bases from J; bases unmatched to any gene: 12. In germline, CDR1 is MNHNS, CDR2 SASEGT. This CDR3 has 19 amino acids.

A note on this clone: Read data end 3 residues before the CDR3 end; the end is taken from the germline J gene. J is TRBJ1-2 and V is TRBV7-3, with 7 positions matching TRBD1. Germline CDR1 SGHTA, CDR2 FQGTGA. This CDR3 region has 15 residues. The CDR3 is CASSFAGGSYNDYTF. CDR3 DNA, as far as it was read: TGTGCCAGCAGCTTTGCAGGGGGGTCCTACAATGAC.

CDR3 sequence: CASSHDRAQETQYF. The CDR3 bases that were read are TGTGCCAGCAGCCACGACAGGGCCCAAGAGACC. The chain recombines TRBV7-6 with TRBJ2-5; TRBD1 matches 7 bases. The CDR3 end falls 3 residues outside the read, so it is completed with the germline J gene. Germline-derived CDR1 and CDR2 are SGHVS and FNYEAQ. The CDR3 extends over 14 amino acids. Unmatched junction bases numbered 4, after V lost 5 bases and J lost 1 base.

As for this clone: Coverage ceases 3 residues before the CDR3 finishes, and the germline J gene fills in the end. The rearrangement joins TRBV7-9 to TRBJ1-5; D call uncertain. CDR1 is SEHNR and CDR2 is FQNEAQ in the germline V gene (reference sequence). V lost 4 bases and J lost 2, with 6 bases in between. The CDR3 is made up of 13 amino acids. The CDR3 loop reads CASSSVGNQPQHF. The DNA read from the CDR3 is TGTGCCAGCAGCTCAGTGGGCAATCAGCCC.